The sequence of this T cell receptor beta chain was determined in a study of blood T cell repertoires in COVID-19. Overall study: Acute and convalescent COVID-19 samples came from the United States, Italy and Spain.

Trimming took 5 bases from V and 8 from J; bases not matched to a gene: 5. Germline CDR1 is SGHNT and CDR2 is YYREEE (reference sequence). The CDR3 length is 12 residues. Clones were sequenced by immunoSEQ multiplex PCR, and TCRdb holds only the in-frame ones, with some missing. This table has a few hundred thousand clones, around 86% appearing once. The chain couples TRBV5-4 to TRBJ1-1, with 8 bases matching TRBD1. The sequence came from a young woman who had recovered from COVID-19. The sequenced sample was PBMCs or T cells enriched from blood (not recorded which). CDR3 residues: CASSWTGSEAFF. In DNA form, the CDR3 reads TGTGCCAGCAGTTGGACAGGGTCCGAAGCTTTCTTT.